Listed below are T cell receptor beta chains from one sample, sequenced in a study of blood T cell repertoires in COVID-19. Produced via immunoSEQ multiplex PCR; TCRdb's table is partial and in-frame only. This table holds a few hundred thousand clones, 80% to 90% found once. The sample consisted of peripheral blood. These receptors were collected from a woman in her 50s who had recovered from COVID-19. Both conserved end residues are part of each CDR3. The D gene is left open where the match is weak. Part of the rows lack a size; the others show once, few, many or a class for expanded clones.

v_gene,j_gene,d_gene,abundance,len,CDR3aa,CDR3nt
TRBV11-2,TRBJ2-2,TRBD2,.,16,CASSSGLAGVPGELFF,TGTGCCAGCAGCTCCGGACTAGCGGGAGTTCCCGGGGAGCTGTTTTTT
TRBV19,TRBJ2-5,.,.,14,CASSTINREETQYF,TGTGCCAGTAGTACCATAAACAGGGAAGAGACCCAGTACTTC
TRBV2,TRBJ2-3,.,few,13,CASRGEGTDTQYF,TGTGCCAGCAGGGGAGAAGGGACAGATACGCAGTATTTT
TRBV27,TRBJ2-1,.,.,16,CASTLRGATSYNEQFF,TGTGCCAGCACCCTCCGTGGGGCGACCTCCTACAATGAGCAGTTCTTC
TRBV19,TRBJ2-7,TRBD1,few,14,CASSINAGGYEQYF,TGTGCCAGTAGTATTAACGCAGGGGGTTACGAGCAGTACTTC
TRBV6-5,TRBJ2-7,TRBD1,.,14,CASSTRQGPYEQYF,TGTGCCAGCAGTACAAGACAGGGCCCCTACGAGCAGTACTTC
TRBV4-2,TRBJ2-7,TRBD2,.,16,CASSQDSGLAVSEQYF,TGTGCCAGCAGCCAAGACTCGGGACTAGCGGTTTCAGAGCAGTACTTC
TRBV7-9,TRBJ1-4,.,.,16,CASSTPLGGGQEKLFF,TGTGCCAGCAGCACCCCTCTGGGCGGGGGTCAGGAAAAACTGTTTTTT
TRBV28,TRBJ2-5,.,.,14,CASSTDRGAETQYF,TGTGCCAGCAGTACAGACCGGGGGGCCGAGACCCAGTACTTC
TRBV9,TRBJ2-1,.,.,14,CASSVAGAANEQFF,TGTGCCAGCAGCGTCGCAGGGGCGGCCAATGAGCAGTTCTTC
TRBV20-1,TRBJ2-7,TRBD1,.,11,CSGQGVGEQYF,TGCAGTGGACAGGGAGTGGGCGAGCAGTACTTC